A selection of T cell receptor beta chains follows, all from one sample in a study of human T cells and chemical hapten exposure. MiXCR, run by TCRdb on the RACE reads, gives a single entry per CDR3 protein. The sample consists of some 340,000 distinct CDR3 sequences, under 8% of them appearing once. Sequencing used whole blood, obtained in connection with sensitization to the hapten diphenylcyclopropenone (DPC). The receptors shown here come from a woman aged 18-29 years with alopecia areata. Some clones in this sample may be carry-over from other donors' samples. The CDR3 runs from the conserved cysteine through the conserved F or W. The D gene is left open where the match is weak. Where a row states a size, it is once, few, many or the class of an expanded clone; other rows omit it.

clone_size	cdr3_length	j_call	v_call	d_call	cdr3_nt	cdr3_aa
.	12	TRBJ1-6	TRBV7-2	.	TGTGCCAGCAGCTTAGGGTCTTCACCCCTCCGCTTT	CASSLGSSPLRF
many	17	TRBJ2-6	TRBV29-1	TRBD2	TGCAGCGTTGAACAACTAGCGCCTCTGTCTGGGGCCAACGTCCTGACTTTC	CSVEQLAPLSGANVLTF
.	14	TRBJ1-5	TRBV7-2	.	TGTGCCAGCAGTTCGGACCGTAGCAATCAGCCCCAGCATTTT	CASSSDRSNQPQHF
few	16	TRBJ2-3	TRBV27	TRBD1	TGTGCCAGCAGTGGCTGGACAGGGGGCGATTCAGATACGCAGTATTTT	CASSGWTGGDSDTQYF
few	16	TRBJ1-6	TRBV11-2	.	TGTGCCAGCAGCTCGAAACAGGGTCTCCATAATTCACCCCTCCACTTT	CASSSKQGLHNSPLHF
many	16	TRBJ2-3	TRBV7-6	.	TGTGCCAGCAGCGGCGTCAATTTGGGGGACACAGATACGCAGTATTTT	CASSGVNLGDTDTQYF
many	11	TRBJ2-1	TRBV6-2/TRBV6-3	.	TGTGCCAGCAGTCCTTGGAATGAGCAGTTCTTC	CASSPWNEQFF
.	14	TRBJ2-3	TRBV9	.	TGTGCCAGCAGCATACAGGTCCGATCCGATACGCAGTATTTT	CASSIQVRSDTQYF
.	15	TRBJ1-5	TRBV6-2/TRBV6-3	.	TGTGCCAGCACCTTGGGGTGGGGCAGCAATCAGCCCCAGCATTTT	CASTLGWGSNQPQHF
many	12	TRBJ1-5	TRBV6-2/TRBV6-3	.	TGTGCCAGCAGTTACCGGGACGGGCCCCAGCATTTT	CASSYRDGPQHF
.	13	TRBJ1-1	TRBV6-5	.	TGTGCCAGCTGGCGAGGGGTTGCCACTGAAGCTTTCTTT	CASWRGVATEAFF
few	16	TRBJ2-7	TRBV6-1	.	TGTGCCAGCAGTGAACGGTATGGAGGGGGGGGTAACGAGCAGTACTTC	CASSERYGGGGNEQYF
few	16	TRBJ2-1	TRBV7-2	.	TGTGCCAGCAGCCCCTCCCCGAAGGTACGCTACAATGAGCAGTTCTTC	CASSPSPKVRYNEQFF
.	15	TRBJ2-7	TRBV6-5	TRBD2	TGTGCCAGCAGTCCAACTAGCGGGGGGGCCCAGGAGCAGTACTTC	CASSPTSGGAQEQYF
many	15	TRBJ1-2	TRBV29-1	TRBD1	TGCAGCGCCGACCGGGGGACAGGACCTAACTATGGCTACACCTTC	CSADRGTGPNYGYTF
.	13	TRBJ1-1	TRBV20-1	.	TGCAGTGCTAGAGCTCCGGGGAACACTGAAGCTTTCTTT	CSARAPGNTEAFF
few	15	TRBJ1-2	TRBV6-5	.	TGTGCCAGCAGTTACGGGGGGGGATCTAACTATGGCTACACCTTC	CASSYGGGSNYGYTF
many	14	TRBJ1-2	TRBV29-1	TRBD1	TGCAGCGCCCTTCTTAACAGGGGGGGCTATGGCTACACCTTC	CSALLNRGGYGYTF
many	15	TRBJ2-1	TRBV29-1	TRBD1	TGCAGCGTTACCGCCGGGACAGGGGCCGGCAATGAGCAGTTCTTC	CSVTAGTGAGNEQFF
.	17	TRBJ2-1	TRBV5-1	.	TGCGCCAGCAGCTCCCGGTTGGGACTGGTCACCTACAATGAGCAGTTCTTC	CASSSRLGLVTYNEQFF